The rows below give T cell receptor beta chains drawn from one sample of a study of identical twins. TCRdb used MiXCR to reprocess the 5' RACE reads, holding one entry per CDR3 protein. In the table there are around 1.7 million distinct CDR3 sequences, under 35% of which are singletons. The sequenced sample was cord blood. The receptors come from a newborn girl in good health. The CDR3 runs from the conserved cysteine through the conserved F or W. Each record gives: J gene, clone size, D gene, V gene, CDR3 DNA, CDR3 protein. D genes are given only for firm matches. Rows may omit the clone size; those that give it use once, few, many or a size class.

j_call: TRBJ1-2; clone_size: .; d_call: .; v_call: TRBV5-1; cdr3_nt: TGCGCCAGCAGCCGGGACAACTATGGCTGCACCTTC; cdr3_aa: CASSRDNYGCTF
j_call: TRBJ1-3; clone_size: .; d_call: TRBD1; v_call: TRBV10-3; cdr3_nt: TGTGCCATCAGTGTCGGACAGGGCGGTGGAAACACCATATATTTT; cdr3_aa: CAISVGQGGGNTIYF
j_call: TRBJ2-7; clone_size: .; d_call: .; v_call: TRBV27; cdr3_nt: TGTGCCAGCAGACGCTTGTCGAGCGGCTACAATGAGCAGTACTTC; cdr3_aa: CASRRLSSGYNEQYF
j_call: TRBJ2-5; clone_size: few; d_call: TRBD2; v_call: TRBV10-2; cdr3_nt: TGCGCCAGCAGTGATCTCAGCGGGGGTCCACAAGAGACCCAGTACTTC; cdr3_aa: CASSDLSGGPQETQYF
j_call: TRBJ1-1; clone_size: few; d_call: .; v_call: TRBV5-1; cdr3_nt: TGCGCCAGCAGCCGCACCGGGACACCGAACACTGAAGCTTTCTTT; cdr3_aa: CASSRTGTPNTEAFF
j_call: TRBJ2-6; clone_size: .; d_call: .; v_call: TRBV7-7; cdr3_nt: TGTGCCAGCAGCTTAGGGGCCCCTGGGGCCAACGTCCTGACTTTC; cdr3_aa: CASSLGAPGANVLTF
j_call: TRBJ2-3; clone_size: .; d_call: .; v_call: TRBV11-3; cdr3_nt: TGTGCCAGCAGCCTCGGGGACACCCCCACAGATACGCAGTATTTT; cdr3_aa: CASSLGDTPTDTQYF
j_call: TRBJ1-2; clone_size: few; d_call: .; v_call: TRBV20-1; cdr3_nt: TGCAGTGCTGGGACCGCAGGGATTTATAACTATGGCTACACCTTC; cdr3_aa: CSAGTAGIYNYGYTF
j_call: TRBJ1-2; clone_size: few; d_call: TRBD1; v_call: TRBV12-3/TRBV12-4; cdr3_nt: TGTGCCAGCAGTTTTCGGGACAGACTCTATGGCTACACCTTC; cdr3_aa: CASSFRDRLYGYTF
j_call: TRBJ2-7; clone_size: many; d_call: .; v_call: TRBV28; cdr3_nt: TGTGCCAGCAGTTTCAGGGGATGGACTTACGAGCAGTACTTC; cdr3_aa: CASSFRGWTYEQYF